What follows are 32 T cell receptor beta chains derived from one specimen sequenced in a study of Ad26.COV2.S vaccination and SARS-CoV-2 variants. The treatment denotes: 15 to 20 received Ad26.COV2.S at low or high dose, single or two shots; about 5 received placebo; per-sample allocation not given. Day 63 after the first injection of vaccine or placebo was the sampling time. This table comes from immunoSEQ multiplex PCR, and its TCRdb copy is limited to in-frame clones, with some not included. Counted here are about half a million clones, 89% occurring once; the ten biggest clones make up around 1.6%. Here the sequenced sample was peripheral blood, taken in a trial of Ad26.COV2.S vaccine versus placebo. These receptors originate from a person between 18 and 59 years old who received the Ad26.COV2.S COVID-19 vaccine or a placebo.

In this sample, this clone turned up once. The chain combines TRBV29-1 with TRBJ1-2; the D gene is possibly TRBD1 (5 bases). V lost 7 bases and J lost 3, with 15 bases in between. This CDR3 has 13 amino acids. Germline V CDR1 and CDR2: SQVTM, ANQGSEA. The CDR3 spells CSADSWGDYGYTF. The CDR3 coding sequence is TGCAGCGCCGACAGCTGGGGGGACTATGGCTACACCTTC. Full variable domain (remainder filled in from reference TRBV29-1 and TRBJ1-2): SAVISQKPSRDICQRGTSLTIQCQVDSQVTMMFWYRQQPGQSLTLIATANQGSEATYESGFVIDKFPISRPNLTFSTLTVSNMSPEDSSIYLCSADSWGDYGYTFGSGTRLTVV.

The chain combines TRBV6-6 with TRBJ2-7; TRBD1 aligns across 10 bases. The germline V gene has CDR1 MNHNY and CDR2 SVGAGI (reference sequence). The length of the CDR3 is 15 residues. With 2 bases clipped from V and 4 bases from J, the junction kept 5 bases outside the gene matches. The CDR3 loop is CASSYPGTGEYEQYF. CDR3 nucleotide sequence: TGTGCCAGCAGTTACCCGGGGACAGGGGAGTACGAGCAGTACTTC.

The genes are TRBV28 and TRBJ2-7, with D unresolved. Germline CDR1 reads MDHEN; CDR2 reads SYDVKM. Trimming left V 7 bases short and J 0 bases short, with 10 bases between. CDR3 length equals 13 residues. Here the CDR3 DNA reads TGTGCCAGCACTACGACCAGCTCCTACGAGCAGTACTTC. Protein product: CASTTTSSYEQYF.

This chain joins TRBV6-5 and TRBJ2-7, with 12 bases matching TRBD1. Germline CDR1 is MNHEY and CDR2 is SVGAGI. Trimming cost V 5 bases and J 6 bases; bases outside gene matches: 8. The CDR3 runs to 15 residues. The CDR3 reads CASSNTGTGGGEQYF. The CDR3 region has the DNA TGTGCCAGCAGTAACACCGGGACAGGGGGCGGCGAGCAGTACTTC.

The rearrangement uses TRBV4-2 and TRBJ1-2; 12 bases are a match to TRBD1. CDR3 length equals 17 residues. CDR1 is LGHNA and CDR2 is YNFKEQ in the germline V gene. V lost 4 bases and J lost 4; bases outside the gene matches: 10. In DNA form, the CDR3 reads TGTGCCAGCAGCCCCGATGGGACAGGGGGCCTCGGCTATGGCTACACCTTC. It codes for CASSPDGTGGLGYGYTF.

The gene calls are TRBV5-1 and TRBJ2-1, with TRBD2 matching over 7 bases. The V gene end was trimmed by 4 bases and the J gene end by 2 bases; junction bases not matched to a gene: 6. This CDR3 has 15 amino acids. Per the germline V gene, CDR1 is SGHRS and CDR2 is YFSETQ. The CDR3 DNA sequence: TGCGCCAGCAGCAGCACTAGCGAAACCTACAATGAGCAGTTCTTC. Protein: CASSSTSETYNEQFF. The entire variable domain, with the rest obtained from reference TRBV5-1 and TRBJ2-1, is as follows: KAGVTQTPRYLIKTRGQQVTLSCSPISGHRSVSWYQQTPGQGLQFLFEYFSETQRNKGNFPGRFSGRQFSNSRSEMNVSTLELGDSALYLCASSSTSETYNEQFFGPGTRLTVL.

Here the CDR3 DNA reads TGTGCCAGCAGCCGTCTCTCCGGGACAGGAAAAGGCTACACCTTC. It codes for CASSRLSGTGKGYTF. This rearrangement joins TRBV7-9 to TRBJ1-2; 8 bases map to TRBD1. V lost 5 bases, J lost 8 bases, and 13 bases stayed unmatched. The germline V gene has CDR1 SEHNR and CDR2 FQNEAQ (reference sequence). The CDR3 length is 15 residues.

The chain employs TRBV12-1 and TRBJ2-2; the table names TRBD2, a call not compared with the DNA. TRBV12-1 is a pseudogene. The CDR3 sequence is 14 residues long. The DNA of the CDR3 is TGTGCCAGCAGCCGTCCGGCGGGACCCGGGGAGCTGTTTTTT. Encoded protein: CASSRPAGPGELFF.

The V gene is TRBV12-3 or TRBV12-4, the J gene TRBJ1-6, with D perhaps TRBD1 (5 bases). The V end was cut by 2 bases, the J end by 7 bases, with 6 bases between. The CDR3 extends over 13 amino acids. The CDR3 sequence is CASSLRDNSPLHF. DNA for the CDR3: TGTGCCAGCAGTTTAAGGGACAATTCACCCCTCCACTTT.

The V gene is TRBV29-1, the J gene TRBJ1-1; D not resolved. CDR3 size: 13 residues. Germline V gives CDR1 SQVTM, CDR2 ANQGSEA. Deletions cut 7 bases from V and 1 base from J, with 13 bases between. CDR3 nucleotides: TGCAGCGCCAACCCCTTGAGGAACACTGAAGCTTTCTTT. Translation: CSANPLRNTEAFF.

This chain connects TRBV6-6 to TRBJ1-1; 7 nucleotides match TRBD1. Unmatched junction bases numbered 5, after V lost 8 bases and J lost 5 bases. CDR1 and CDR2 from the germline V gene are MNHNY and SVGAGI (reference sequence). CDR3 length: 12 amino acids. CDR3 sequence reads: CASDQGVTEAFF. The CDR3 region has the DNA TGTGCCAGCGATCAGGGGGTTACTGAAGCTTTCTTT.

The table lists this clone with a few counts. The same CDR3 arises from other DNA sequences in this sample as well. This chain links TRBV7-9 with TRBJ1-4, with D hard to call. Germline assignment: CDR1 SEHNR and CDR2 FQNEAQ (reference sequence). The CDR3 runs to 15 residues. Trimming removed 1 base from V and 8 bases from J, with 14 bases in between. In DNA form, the CDR3 reads TGTGCCAGCAGCTTAGATGGGCCTCCGCGGGAAAAACTGTTTTTT. It is translated as CASSLDGPPREKLFF.

The chain uses TRBV7-9 and TRBJ2-7; 8 bases fit TRBD1. V was pared by 5 bases and J by 6 bases, with 9 bases of the junction left unmatched. CDR3 length equals 14 residues. In germline, CDR1 is SEHNR, CDR2 FQNEAQ (reference sequence). CDR3 coding DNA: TGTGCCAGCAGCCAAAAAAACAGGGGGAGCGAGCAGTACTTC. Residues: CASSQKNRGSEQYF.

V and J are TRBV30 and TRBJ1-3; no definite D call. Germline V lookup: CDR1 GTSNPN, CDR2 SVGIG (reference sequence). Trimming stripped 4 bases from V and 3 bases from J, with 4 bases between. The CDR3 extends over 11 amino acids. CDR3 nucleotides: TGTGCCTGGACGTATGGAAACACCATATATTTT. Its translation is CAWTYGNTIYF.

The gene calls are TRBV2 and TRBJ2-7; possible D gene TRBD1, 6 bases. In germline, CDR1 is SNHLY, CDR2 FYNNEI. V lost 8 bases, J lost 1 base, and 12 bases lay in between. The CDR3 spans 13 residues. The CDR3 loop is CASFSTGSYEQYF. The DNA for the CDR3 is TGTGCCAGCTTCTCTACAGGGTCCTACGAGCAGTACTTC.

CDR3 DNA: TGTGCCAGCAGCCTTACAGGGGGGGACACTGAAGCTTTCTTT. The encoded protein is CASSLTGGDTEAFF. V is TRBV7-9 and J is TRBJ1-1, with 8 bases fitting TRBD1. Germline CDR1 SEHNR, CDR2 FQNEAQ (reference sequence). Unmatched junction bases numbered 5, after V lost 5 bases and J lost 3 bases. This CDR3 is built from 14 residues.

The chain couples TRBV19 to TRBJ2-2, with 7 positions matching TRBD1. Germline V gene data show CDR1 as LNHDA and CDR2 as SQIVND (reference sequence). V shed 5 bases, J shed 1 base, and the junction held 10 bases outside the gene matches. The CDR3 has 17 amino acids. DNA for the CDR3: TGTGCCAGTAGTTCCCTGACAGGGCAGATGAACACCGGGGAGCTGTTTTTT. Amino acid sequence: CASSSLTGQMNTGELFF.

The rearrangement joins TRBV5-1 to TRBJ2-5, with 9 bases identical to TRBD2. V shed 0 bases and J 4 bases; nucleotides not matched to a gene: 1. The CDR3 runs to 14 residues. Germline CDR1 is SGHRS and CDR2 is YFSETQ. CDR3 residues: CASSLERGAETQYF. The CDR3 DNA follows: TGCGCCAGCAGCTTGGAGCGGGGGGCAGAGACCCAGTACTTC.

The chain links TRBV5-8 to TRBJ1-2, with TRBD1 matching 7 bases. The germline gives CDR1 SGHTS, CDR2 YDEGEE. This CDR3 is 15 amino acids long. Losses at the gene ends were 6 bases for V and 8 bases for J; bases not matched to a gene: 16. The CDR3 region has the DNA TGTGCCAGCACCCTAGAAGATTCAACAGGGGAAGGCTACACCTTC. The encoded protein is CASTLEDSTGEGYTF. Supplemented by reference TRBV5-8 and TRBJ1-2, the full variable domain reads EAGVTQSPTHLIKTRGQQATLRCSPISGHTSVYWYQQALGLGLQFLLWYDEGEERNRGNFPPRFSGRQFPNYSSELNVNALELEDSALYLCASTLEDSTGEGYTFGSGTRLTVV.

J is TRBJ2-7 and V is TRBV7-2; 12 nucleotides agree with TRBD2. Trimming at V came to 1 base and at J to 6 bases, leaving 4 bases not matched to a gene. The CDR3 is made up of 15 amino acids. Germline CDR1 is SGHTA and CDR2 is FQGNSA. The CDR3 nucleotides read TGTGCCAGCAGCTTAGGGCCTAGCGGGGGGGGCGAGCAGTACTTC. This sequence encodes CASSLGPSGGGEQYF.

This clone was seen a single time. The chain uses TRBV7-9 and TRBJ2-2; no firm D call. This CDR3 is 12 amino acids long. Trimming pared 5 bases from V and 6 bases from J, leaving 7 bases between. The V gene's germline CDR1 is SEHNR and CDR2 FQNEAQ (reference sequence). The chain's CDR3 is CASSPPAGELFF. In DNA form, the CDR3 reads TGTGCCAGCAGCCCGCCCGCCGGGGAGCTGTTTTTT.

The chain uses TRBV19 and TRBJ2-2; unclear D gene. The V gene lost 6 bases and the J gene lost 1 base, with 12 bases spanning the gap. The V gene's germline CDR1 is LNHDA and CDR2 SQIVND (reference sequence). The CDR3 has 15 amino acids. DNA for the CDR3: TGTGCCAGTAGAAGGGAATCACTGAACACCGGGGAGCTGTTTTTT. Protein product: CASRRESLNTGELFF.

This clone has only one observation. This chain joins TRBV3-1 (or the pseudogene TRBV3-2) and TRBJ2-1; D might be TRBD1 (5 bases). The CDR3 is made up of 17 amino acids. V gave up 6 bases and J gave up 6 bases, with 24 bases separating them. Germline V gene lookup returns CDR1 LGHDT and CDR2 YNNKEL (reference sequence). CDR3 coding DNA: TGTGCCAGCAGTAAAATGGGGCCGAAGGGCCAAGCCAATGAGCAGTTCTTC. Protein product: CASSKMGPKGQANEQFF.

This rearrangement joins TRBV19 to TRBJ1-5; 8 nucleotides align to TRBD1. Germline V gene sequence: CDR1 LNHDA, CDR2 SQIVND (reference sequence). Trimming at V came to 5 bases and at J to 5 bases, leaving 11 bases not matched to a gene. CDR3 size: 16 residues. As DNA, the CDR3 is TGTGCCAGTAGTCCCCGGACAGGGACAGTTTATCAGCCCCAGCATTTT. This sequence encodes CASSPRTGTVYQPQHF. Using reference TRBV19 and TRBJ1-5 for the parts outside the CDR3, the full variable domain is DGGITQSPKYLFRKEGQNVTLSCEQNLNHDAMYWYRQDPGQGLRLIYYSQIVNDFQKGDIAEGYSVSREKKESFPLTVTSAQKNPTAFYLCASSPRTGTVYQPQHFGDGTRLSIL.

This clone occurred once. This chain connects TRBV27 to TRBJ2-3; D gene unclear. Trimming removed 5 bases at V and 6 bases at J, with 9 bases between. This CDR3 is built from 12 residues. Per the germline V gene, CDR1 is MNHEY and CDR2 is SMNVEV (reference sequence). The CDR3 reads CASSPPSDTQYF. The CDR3 DNA sequence: TGTGCCAGCAGTCCCCCATCGGATACGCAGTATTTT.

The chain links TRBV10-3 to TRBJ2-3, with TRBD2 matching over 7 bases. The ends lost 3 bases at V and 9 bases at J; junction bases unmatched: 3. The CDR3 extends over 12 amino acids. Germline CDR1 and CDR2: ENHRY and SYGVKD. The CDR3 protein is CAISDWRETQYF. The CDR3 DNA reads as TGTGCCATCAGTGACTGGCGGGAGACGCAGTATTTT.

This chain links TRBV19 with TRBJ2-1; 7 bases line up with TRBD2. This CDR3 contains 16 residues. Germline V lookup: CDR1 LNHDA, CDR2 SQIVND (reference sequence). Germline trimming cut 5 bases from V and 12 bases from J; bases unmatched to any gene: 19. The CDR3 loop is CASSASPGLLDKVQFF. CDR3 DNA: TGTGCCAGTAGTGCAAGTCCGGGACTATTAGACAAGGTGCAGTTCTTC.

The rearrangement uses TRBV3-1 (or the pseudogene TRBV3-2) and TRBJ2-7; D not resolved. The CDR3 contains 15 residues. Trimming cost V 1 base and J 4 bases, with 14 bases left between them. Germline CDR1 is LGHDT and CDR2 is YNNKEL (reference sequence). This chain's CDR3 is CASSQASLSAYEQYF. The DNA for the CDR3 is TGTGCCAGCAGCCAAGCCTCTCTAAGCGCGTACGAGCAGTACTTC.

The chain combines TRBV6-1 with TRBJ1-5; the match to TRBD1 covers 8 bases. V shed 1 base, J shed 3 bases, and the junction held 5 bases outside the gene matches. The CDR3 sequence is 16 residues long. The V gene's germline CDR1 is MNHNS and CDR2 SASEGT. DNA of the CDR3: TGTGCCAGCAGTGAAGGGCAGGGGGCCTCCAATCAGCCCCAGCATTTT. Amino acid sequence: CASSEGQGASNQPQHF.

This clone was recorded once. The chain combines TRBV9 with TRBJ2-2; perhaps D is TRBD1 or TRBD2 (6 bases each). Trimming took off 0 bases at V and 4 bases at J, with 16 bases between the two ends. Germline V CDR1 and CDR2: SGDLS, YYNGEE. The CDR3 totals 17 residues. The CDR3, as DNA: TGTGCCAGCAGCGTAGTTGATAAGGGGGGTAGCACCGGGGAGCTGTTTTTT. Its translation is CASSVVDKGGSTGELFF.

This clone was counted between two and nine times. The chain is built from TRBV18 and TRBJ1-1; no reliable D call. CDR1 and CDR2 from the germline V gene are KGHSH and LQKENI. The length of the CDR3 is 15 residues. V lost 3 bases and J 0 bases, leaving 11 bases between the germline ends. The CDR3: CASSPEVLMNTEAFF. CDR3 nucleotides: TGTGCCAGCTCACCGGAGGTTTTGATGAACACTGAAGCTTTCTTT.

The chain links TRBV13 to TRBJ1-1, with D uncertain. Germline CDR1 PRHDT, CDR2 FYEKMQ (reference sequence). Trimming stripped 4 bases from V and 0 bases from J, with 12 bases between. The CDR3 is made up of 15 amino acids. CDR3: CASSSPRELNTEAFF. The CDR3 region has the DNA TGTGCCAGCAGCTCCCCCCGGGAGCTGAACACTGAAGCTTTCTTT.